This T cell receptor beta chain came from a study of T cell responses to AZD1222 COVID-19 vaccine. With regard to this clone: Its matching antigen is unknown.

Study-level points and caveats: Most donors were white British and more were female, and clonal diversity was possibly underestimated.

CDR3 length equals 20 residues. Germline V gene data show CDR1 as MGHRA and CDR2 as YSYEKL. Trimming cost V 0 bases and J 4 bases; bases outside gene matches: 17. Profiled with immunoSEQ multiplex PCR; TCRdb holds only in-frame clones, not every one. The table includes 84,000 or so clones, about 90% detected once. The chain carries TRBV4-1 and TRBJ1-2; 10 bases align to TRBD1. The starting material was peripheral blood, obtained on day 0 of AZD1222 vaccination. This clonotype was obtained from an adult in good health. The CDR3 protein is CASSQEALRDRGLRGYGYTF. In DNA form, the CDR3 reads TGCGCCAGCAGCCAAGAGGCCCTGAGAGACAGGGGGCTTCGGGGCTATGGCTACACCTTC.